One sample yielded the 20 T cell receptor beta chains listed below, sequenced in a study of identical twins (dated by TCRdb to the mid-2010s). To prepare the library, 5' RACE was applied. The reads were generated on an Illumina HiSeq 2000. TCRdb's own reprocessing of the public reads used fastp at Q25 and MiXCR and kept productive beta chains. Every distinct CDR3 protein forms one entry, paired with its most common genes and DNA. This sample holds around 530,000 distinct CDR3 sequences; roughly 15% were observed only once. The ten largest clones add up to about 0.47% of the sample. This sample also belongs to another study, concerning yellow fever vaccine responses in identical twins.

Sequencing used CD4+ T cells sorted from blood. The receptors stem from a young woman in good health.

This clonotype was observed a handful of times. This chain uses TRBV10-2 with TRBJ2-3; D gene unclear. The germline CDR1 and CDR2 sequences are WSHSY and SAAADI. The V gene lost 7 bases and the J gene lost 5 bases, with 7 bases spanning the gap. This CDR3 has 11 amino acids. The CDR3 DNA is TGCGCCAGCACCACCGTAGATACGCAGTATTTT. This codes for CASTTVDTQYF.

This clonotype was seen many times. The chain combines TRBV5-1 with TRBJ2-5; D is perhaps TRBD1 (5 bases). Per germline, CDR1 SGHRS and CDR2 YFSETQ. V gave up 7 bases and J gave up 0 bases, with 10 bases separating them. CDR3 length: 13 amino acids. CDR3 residues: CASQKDNQETQYF. The CDR3 DNA reads as TGCGCCAGCCAAAAGGACAACCAAGAGACCCAGTACTTC.

The chain couples TRBV12-3 or TRBV12-4 to TRBJ1-6; D not resolved. This CDR3 is built from 13 residues. V lost 6 bases, J lost 10 bases, and 13 bases lay in between. The chain's CDR3 is CASRGAEASPLHF. The CDR3 nucleotides are TGTGCCAGCAGGGGAGCAGAGGCCTCACCCCTCCACTTT.

This clonotype occurred a few times. The chain employs TRBV29-1 and TRBJ2-4, with D hard to call. Trimming took off 7 bases at V and 0 bases at J, with 13 bases between the two ends. Germline CDR1 and CDR2: SQVTM and ANQGSEA. The CDR3 spans 14 residues. The CDR3 bases are TGCAGCGCCTACGGACGGCTAGCCAAAAACATTCAGTACTTC. This translates into CSAYGRLAKNIQYF.

A few counts support this clonotype. This sequence joins TRBV29-1 and TRBJ2-1; 8 positions agree with TRBD2. This CDR3 comprises 15 residues. The trim removed 6 bases at V and 7 bases at J, leaving 14 bases unmatched. The germline gives CDR1 SQVTM, CDR2 ANQGSEA. The CDR3: CSVRGGGTGGNEQFF. DNA of the CDR3: TGCAGCGTCCGAGGCGGGGGGACGGGGGGAAATGAGCAGTTCTTC.

This clonotype was detected a few times. The chain couples TRBV12-3 or TRBV12-4 to TRBJ2-7; 8 positions agree with TRBD2. V lost 7 bases and J lost 0; bases outside the gene matches: 11. The CDR3 runs 16 residues. The CDR3 region has the DNA TGTGCCAGCACCCTAGAGGTACTAGCGGTCTCCTACGAGCAGTACTTC. It translates to CASTLEVLAVSYEQYF.

This clonotype turned up a few times. This CDR3 is CASGPRSGVCSYEQYV. CDR3 nucleotides: TGTGCTAGTGGTCCCCGGAGCGGGGTCTGTTCCTACGAGCAGTACGTC. The gene calls are TRBV12-5 and TRBJ2-7; 7 nucleotides line up with TRBD2. V lost 5 bases, J lost 1 base, and 11 bases stayed unmatched. Germline CDR1 and CDR2: LGHNT and FRNRAP. CDR3 length: 16 amino acids.

This chain joins TRBV10-1 and TRBJ2-5; TRBD2 matches 8 bases. The CDR3 has 16 residues. V lost 0 bases and J lost 1; bases outside the gene matches: 4. Germline V gene sequence: CDR1 WNHNN, CDR2 SYGVQD (reference sequence). This chain's CDR3 is CASSESGSGSQETQYF. The CDR3 region has the DNA TGCGCCAGCAGTGAGTCGGGGAGCGGGAGCCAAGAGACCCAGTACTTC.

The J gene is TRBJ2-7, the V gene TRBV6-5; 8 nucleotides align to TRBD2. The junction had 14 bases not matched to a gene; V was cut back by 4 bases and J by 3 bases. Germline loops: CDR1 MNHEY, CDR2 SVGAGI. The CDR3 has 17 residues. The CDR3 here is CASSSIKQGGGNYEQYV. The CDR3 bases are TGTGCCAGCAGTTCGATTAAACAGGGCGGGGGGAACTACGAGCAGTACGTC.

V gene TRBV10-2 combines with J gene TRBJ2-7; maybe TRBD2 (5 bases). In germline, CDR1 is WSHSY, CDR2 SAAADI. V was shortened by 2 bases and J by 2 bases, with 19 bases between the two germline ends. This CDR3 contains 17 residues. CDR3 sequence: CASSEPPRRTVTYEQYF. The CDR3 DNA follows: TGCGCCAGCAGTGAGCCCCCGAGGAGGACGGTGACCTACGAGCAGTACTTC.

This clonotype appeared a few times. The gene calls are TRBV20-1 and TRBJ1-1; 8 bases align to TRBD1. From germline, CDR1 is DFQATT and CDR2 SNEGSKA (reference sequence). CDR3 size: 15 residues. With 5 bases clipped from V and 5 bases from J, the junction kept 13 bases outside the gene matches. CDR3 loop: CSAPGQGRMVTEAFF. CDR3 DNA: TGCAGTGCTCCAGGACAGGGTAGGATGGTGACTGAAGCTTTCTTT.

This clonotype has a handful of counts. The V and J genes are TRBV20-1 and TRBJ2-2, with D unresolved. The V and J ends lost 0 bases and 4 bases respectively, with 9 bases between them. The length of the CDR3 is 14 residues. Germline V gene lookup returns CDR1 DFQATT and CDR2 SNEGSKA (reference sequence). CDR3: CSARDSETTGELFF. For the CDR3, the DNA is TGCAGTGCTAGAGATAGTGAGACCACCGGGGAGCTGTTTTTT.

This clonotype was counted between two and nine times. Mismatch with germline at one junction end may stem from a read error. V gene TRBV5-5 combines with J gene TRBJ2-1, with 8 bases identical to TRBD1. The CDR3 contains 12 residues. The germline V gene has CDR1 SGHKS and CDR2 YYEKEE (reference sequence). DNA of the CDR3: TGTGCCAGCAGCTGGGACAGACAGGGGTACAGGTTC. Its protein is CASSWDRQGYRF.

Only a few counts were recorded for this clonotype. This chain links TRBV5-1 with TRBJ2-3; either TRBD1 or TRBD2 may fit D (5 bases each). In germline, CDR1 is SGHRS, CDR2 YFSETQ. V dropped 4 bases and J dropped 0 bases, with 15 bases sitting between them. The CDR3 extends over 16 amino acids. The CDR3 reads CASSRTGAPSTDTQYF. The CDR3 coding sequence is TGCGCCAGCAGCCGGACCGGGGCCCCTAGCACAGATACGCAGTATTTT.

This chain connects TRBV11-2 to TRBJ2-7; D gene ambiguous. Trimming cost V 5 bases and J 4 bases, with 9 bases left between them. CDR1 and CDR2 from the germline V gene are SGHAT and FQNNGV. CDR3 length equals 12 residues. The CDR3 coding sequence is TGTGCCAGCAGCCCAAACAGATACGAGCAGTACGTC. Amino acids: CASSPNRYEQYV.

The gene calls are TRBV20-1 and TRBJ2-2; TRBD1 or TRBD2 may be the D gene (5 bases each). Germline V gene lookup returns CDR1 DFQATT and CDR2 SNEGSKA (reference sequence). V was clipped by 7 bases and J by 4 bases, with 13 bases between them. This CDR3 has 13 amino acids. CDR3 amino acids: CSVEGPGTGELFF. The CDR3 nucleotides are TGCAGTGTTGAGGGGCCTGGCACCGGGGAGCTGTTTTTT.

A remark on this clonotype: Relative to the germline gene, one junction end is altered; a read error may explain this. The V and J genes are TRBV6-5 and TRBJ1-1; D possibly corresponds to TRBD1 (6 bases). The CDR3 is made up of 18 amino acids. Germline V gene lookup returns CDR1 MNHEY and CDR2 SVGAGI. The CDR3 here is CASSHSLTRGVLNTEAFF. In DNA form, the CDR3 reads TGTGCCAGCAGTCACTCTTTAACAAGGGGGGTGTTGAACACTGAAGCTTTCTTT.

V is TRBV2 and J is TRBJ2-7, with 9 bases aligning to TRBD1. Per the germline V gene, CDR1 is SNHLY and CDR2 is FYNNEI. With 4 bases clipped from V and 2 bases from J, the junction kept 3 bases outside the gene matches. The CDR3 runs to 14 residues. CDR3 sequence (DNA): TGTGCCAGCAGTGTCGGGACAGGGACCTACGAGCAGTACGTC. Protein product: CASSVGTGTYEQYV.

This clonotype turned up a few times. This sequence joins TRBV5-1 and TRBJ1-1; no definite D call. The germline V and J ends were trimmed by 0 bases and 4 bases, with 7 bases remaining between them. The CDR3 sequence is 13 residues long. From germline, CDR1 is SGHRS and CDR2 YFSETQ. CDR3 nucleotide sequence: TGCGCCAGCAGCTTGGGTGACACCACTGAAGCTTTCTTT. It encodes CASSLGDTTEAFF.

The chain uses TRBV20-1 and TRBJ2-1; D gene ambiguous. CDR1 and CDR2 (germline): DFQATT, SNEGSKA (reference sequence). The V and J ends lost 1 base and 4 bases respectively, with 14 bases between them. The CDR3 length is 15 residues. The CDR3 region has the DNA TGCAGTGCTAGAGTGGGCGGAAAAGGGTACAATGAGCAGTTCTTC. As protein: CSARVGGKGYNEQFF.